The clone carrying this T cell receptor beta chain was observed a few times. Germline assignment: CDR1 SGHTS and CDR2 YDEGEE. The CDR3 spans 15 residues. With 7 bases clipped from V and 2 bases from J, the junction kept 7 bases outside the gene matches. The data derive from a study of blood T cell repertoires in COVID-19. Study information: The study drew acute and convalescent COVID-19 samples from the United States, Italy and Spain. The analysed material was cDNA or gDNA that came from T cells, B-cell-depleted T cells, or PBMCs.

The repertoire was sequenced with immunoSEQ multiplex PCR; TCRdb's copy has only in-frame clones and lacks some. The sample records roughly 95,000 clones, under 90% being singletons. Sequencing was carried out using peripheral blood. The source is a human donor in a cohort sampled during active COVID-19. J is TRBJ2-3 and V is TRBV5-8; 10 positions agree with TRBD2. The CDR3 sequence: CASQREGLHTDTQYF. The CDR3 DNA reads TGTGCCAGCCAGCGGGAGGGCCTTCACACAGATACGCAGTATTTT.